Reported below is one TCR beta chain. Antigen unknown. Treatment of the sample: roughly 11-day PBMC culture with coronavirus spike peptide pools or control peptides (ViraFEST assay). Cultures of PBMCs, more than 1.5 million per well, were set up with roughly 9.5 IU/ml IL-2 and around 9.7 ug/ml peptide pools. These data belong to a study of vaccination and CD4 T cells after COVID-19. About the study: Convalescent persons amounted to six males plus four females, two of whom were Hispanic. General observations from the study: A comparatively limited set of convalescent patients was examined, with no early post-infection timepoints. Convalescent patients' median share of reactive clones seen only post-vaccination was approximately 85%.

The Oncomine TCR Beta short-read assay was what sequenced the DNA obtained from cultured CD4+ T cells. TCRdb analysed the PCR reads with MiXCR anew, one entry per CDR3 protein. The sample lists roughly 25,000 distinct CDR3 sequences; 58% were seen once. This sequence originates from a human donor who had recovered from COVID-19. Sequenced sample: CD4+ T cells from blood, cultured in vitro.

The CDR3 bases are TGTGCCAGCAGTTATCTTCAGGGGCGAGGATCCCAAGAAGCTTTCTTT. Amino acid sequence: CASSYLQGRGSQEAFF. The V and J genes are TRBV6-5 and TRBJ1-1; perhaps TRBD1 as D (6 bases). The CDR3 totals 16 residues. Trimming took 3 bases from V and 8 from J, leaving 22 bases between them. The germline V gene encodes CDR1 MNHEY and CDR2 SVGAGI.